This paragraph reports one T cell receptor beta chain. Its specificity is not known. This record comes from a study of shared clonotypes between healthy human individuals. Study-wide context: Per donor, CD8 memory used one plate, CD8 naive used two, CD4 memory used three and CD4 naive used three. Study-level points and caveats: A generally larger estimated richness was seen in naive subsets than in memory subsets.

Germline lookup yields CDR1 MNHNS and CDR2 SASEGT. The CDR3 consists of 15 residues. The junction had 6 bases not matched to a gene; V was cut back by 4 bases and J by 1 base. Libraries were prepared by immunoSEQ multiplex PCR; TCRdb keeps only in-frame clonotypes and omits some of them. The sample shows some 2 million clones, about 95% of them seen only once. Selected positively for CCR7 and CD45RO-negative, naive CD8 cells excluded terminally differentiated effector memory CD45RA+ cells. Those who donated, Caucasian adults without exception, all lived in Nashville, Tennessee. This chain connects TRBV6-1 to TRBJ2-7; 8 bases align to TRBD1. Specimen: naive CD8+ T cells sorted from blood. This TCR came from a man younger than 35 in good health. The CDR3 DNA sequence: TGTGCCAGCAGTGTCCCTCGACAGGGGTCCTACGAGCAGTACTTC. Its translation is CASSVPRQGSYEQYF.